This T cell receptor (beta chain) was recorded in a study of Ad26.COV2.S vaccination and SARS-CoV-2 variants. The germline V gene has CDR1 LGHDT and CDR2 YNNKEL (reference sequence). This CDR3 is 14 amino acids long. V gave up 2 bases and J gave up 1 base, with 9 bases separating them. Profiled with immunoSEQ multiplex PCR; TCRdb holds only in-frame clones, not every one. The table lists fewer than 800,000 clones, roughly 90% of them singletons. Treatment denoted: about 20 received Ad26.COV2.S at low or high dose, single or two shots; 5 received placebo; per-sample allocation not given. Vaccine and placebo recipients were sampled on day 63 after the first injection. Wuhan-strain SARS-CoV-2 spike was expressed by the Ad26 vector that made up the vaccine.

Sequences were derived from peripheral blood, sampled in a trial of Ad26.COV2.S vaccine versus placebo. The source is a person between 18 and 65 years old who received the Ad26.COV2.S COVID-19 vaccine or a placebo. J is TRBJ2-7 and V is TRBV3-1 (or the pseudogene TRBV3-2); unclear D gene. The CDR3 here is CASSQTTGSYEQYF. CDR3 in DNA: TGTGCCAGCAGCCAAACCACCGGATCCTACGAGCAGTACTTC.